This T cell receptor beta chain came from a study of blood T cell repertoires in COVID-19. In the authors' workflow: Estimation of nucleated cell counts was performed using reference gene primer amplification. Repertoires were generated with immunoSEQ multiplex PCR, while TCRdb's copy carries only in-frame clones and drops some. V and J calls and clone size are copied from that table; D and trimming were computed from the DNA. The sample has around 480,000 clones, roughly 90% seen once. Looked up from germline, CDR1 is ENHRY and CDR2 is SYGVKD. The V gene lost 9 bases and the J gene lost 2 bases, with 11 bases spanning the gap. The CDR3 totals 14 residues. Study members were between about 18 and 95 years old and lived in 20 to 25 US regions.

The sequence was obtained from a woman between 18 and 30 years old who had recovered from COVID-19. This chain connects TRBV10-3 to TRBJ1-6, with D possibly matching TRBD1 (5 bases). Sample: PBMCs or T cells enriched from blood (not recorded which). The CDR3: CAMSPGPYNSPLHF. In DNA form, the CDR3 reads TGTGCCATGTCACCAGGGCCCTATAATTCACCCCTCCACTTT.